This T cell receptor beta chain was found in a study of shared clonotypes between healthy human individuals. Looking at the study overall: A couple of women and a few men aged 18 to 49 made up the donors.

J gave up 6 bases and V 6 bases, and 14 bases lay outside the gene matches. Germline V CDR1 and CDR2: SNHLY, FYNNEI. The CDR3 extends over 16 amino acids. Every donor was a Caucasian adult from Nashville, Tennessee. Regarding the study as a whole: Several donors held roughly 5% of naive CD4 clonotypes in common.

Worth noting for this clone: Antigen: not known.

Clones were read by immunoSEQ multiplex PCR, and TCRdb kept only the in-frame ones, dropping some. The data contain 1,100,000 or so clones, around 82% of them singletons. The sequencing input was memory CD4+ T cells from PBMCs. The subset denotes: CD45RA-negative fraction. The chain joins TRBV2 to TRBJ2-3; 8 nucleotides line up with TRBD1. The TCR sequence derives from a man aged 18 to 30 in good health. Some clones in this sample may be carry-over from other donors' samples. DNA of the CDR3: TGTGCCAGCAGCGGAACTCAGGGGGCGGATCATGATACGCAGTATTTT. It codes for CASSGTQGADHDTQYF.